This TCR beta chain was sequenced in a study of tumor-infiltrating lymphocytes in primary liver carcinoma. The CDR3 is 17 residues long. Losses at the gene ends were 6 bases for V and 2 bases for J; bases not matched to a gene: 13. CDR1 and CDR2 from the germline V gene are SGHAT and FQDESV (reference sequence). The input was approximately 500 ng total RNA; TCR beta cDNA was made from it with a constant-region primer. Amplification in three nested multiplex PCR rounds with slightly modified ARM-PCR gave rise to TCR beta libraries. Forward primers for TRBV1-TRBV30 and a C-beta reverse primer served the first two PCR rounds, at around 9 cycles each. One entry per CDR3 protein results from TCRdb running MiXCR on the multiplex PCR reads. This table has some 190,000 distinct CDR3 sequences, around 81% appearing once. DNA and RNA were both co-extracted from around 20-30 mg of bulk tissue that had not been sorted.

Worth noting for this clonotype: Here the CDR3 omits its conserved ending phenylalanine or tryptophan, so a read error is the likely source.

Sequenced material: tumor tissue from primary liver carcinoma. The genes are TRBV11-1 and TRBJ2-4, with TRBD2 matching 7 bases. This clonotype was obtained from a man in his forties with primary liver carcinoma and hepatitis B virus infection. This chain's CDR3 is CASSFPGTNRTKNIQYL. CDR3 DNA: TGTGCCAGCAGTTTTCCCGGGACTAACAGGACCAAAAACATTCAGTACTTA.